The 30 T cell receptor beta chains given below trace back to one sample, sequenced in a study of cytomegalovirus exposure and HLA in healthy donors. The PCR ran on 60 Vbeta and 13 Jbeta primers. The table came from immunoSEQ multiplex PCR; TCRdb's copy has only in-frame clones and leaves some out. The data show 95,000 to 110,000 clones, around two thirds seen once. The specimen sequenced was PBMCs. The origin of the receptors is a woman in her forties or fifties in good health and CMV-seronegative.

This clone was seen a few times. Other DNA sequences within the sample encode an identical CDR3. For the CDR3, the DNA is TGCGCCAGCAGCTTGGCAGGGTATGGAAACACCATATATTTT. This translates into CASSLAGYGNTIYF. V usage is TRBV5-1 and J usage is TRBJ1-3, with D possibly TRBD1 on 5 matching bases. CDR1 and CDR2 (germline): SGHRS, YFSETQ. V lost 0 bases to trimming and J lost 3 bases, with 7 bases between them. The CDR3 totals 14 residues.

V is TRBV7-3 and J is TRBJ1-5; TRBD1 might be the D (5 bases). The V and J ends lost 5 bases and 5 bases respectively, with 10 bases between them. The CDR3 has 13 residues. Germline V lookup: CDR1 SGHTA, CDR2 FQGTGA. The DNA of the CDR3 is TGTGCCAGCAGCAAGGACATAGATCAGCCCCAGCATTTT. Residues: CASSKDIDQPQHF.

The DNA for the CDR3 is TGTGCCAGTACGGTCGGACAGTACCTCGGCTATGGCTACACCTTC. This translates into CASTVGQYLGYGYTF. The rearrangement joins TRBV19 to TRBJ1-2, with D perhaps TRBD1 (6 bases). Per germline, CDR1 LNHDA and CDR2 SQIVND (reference sequence). The CDR3 contains 15 residues. The ends were cut back, 7 bases at V and 4 bases at J, with 19 bases in the middle.

The CDR3 sequence is CASSLDPRAGVNTGELFF. For the CDR3, the DNA is TGTGCCAGCAGCTTAGACCCACGCGCAGGGGTTAACACCGGGGAGCTGTTTTTT. V and J are TRBV7-9 and TRBJ2-2; perhaps TRBD1 as D (6 bases). The CDR3 covers 18 residues. In germline, CDR1 is SEHNR, CDR2 FQNEAQ (reference sequence). Trimming cost V 1 base and J 2 bases, with 17 bases left between them.

The rearrangement links TRBV7-3 to TRBJ2-7, with 10 bases identical to TRBD1. V was clipped by 1 base and J by 5 bases; unmatched bases: 5. This CDR3 contains 15 residues. The germline CDR1 and CDR2 sequences are SGHTA and FQGTGA. CDR3 bases: TGTGCCAGCAGCTTAATTGGGACAGGGGTCAACGAGCAGTACTTC. Translated: CASSLIGTGVNEQYF.

The chain joins TRBV2 to TRBJ2-1; TRBD2 aligns across 13 bases. The CDR3 runs to 14 residues. The V segment lost 6 bases and the J segment 9 bases; nucleotides outside the gene matches: 5. The germline V gene encodes CDR1 SNHLY and CDR2 FYNNEI. The CDR3 DNA reads as TGTGCCAGCAGCTGGACTAGCGGGGGTGGTGAGCAGTTCTTC. This translates into CASSWTSGGGEQFF. Using reference TRBV2 and TRBJ2-1 for the parts outside the CDR3, the full variable domain is EPEVTQTPSHQVTQMGQEVILRCVPISNHLYFYWYRQILGQKVEFLVSFYNNEISEKSEIFDDQFSVERPDGSNFTLKIRSTKLEDSAMYFCASSWTSGGGEQFFGPGTRLTVL.

The chain has TRBV10-3 and TRBJ1-5, with D possibly matching TRBD1 (5 bases). V was pared by 4 bases and J by 5 bases, with 12 bases between. Germline V CDR1 and CDR2: ENHRY, SYGVKD. CDR3 size: 14 residues. CDR3 coding DNA: TGTGCCATCAGTGGGGGGGGAATTGATCAGCCCCAGCATTTT. It yields the protein CAISGGGIDQPQHF.

The chain employs TRBV10-1 and TRBJ2-7; D may be TRBD2 (5 bases). This CDR3 region has 13 residues. Per the germline V gene, CDR1 is WNHNN and CDR2 is SYGVQD (reference sequence). Trimming stripped 10 bases from V and 3 bases from J, with 16 bases between. The CDR3 DNA is TGCGCCACATCCTCAACAGCGGACTACGAGCAGTACTTC. It translates to CATSSTADYEQYF.

The chain uses TRBV9 and TRBJ2-7; perhaps TRBD2 as D (5 bases). The CDR3 spans 14 residues. V was clipped by 0 bases and J by 0 bases, with 7 bases between them. Germline CDR1 reads SGDLS; CDR2 reads YYNGEE. CDR3 sequence (DNA): TGTGCCAGCAGCGTAGGTGGGAGCTCCTACGAGCAGTACTTC. As protein: CASSVGGSSYEQYF. Supplemented by reference TRBV9 and TRBJ2-7, the full variable domain reads DSGVTQTPKHLITATGQRVTLRCSPRSGDLSVYWYQQSLDQGLQFLIQYYNGEERAKGNILERFSAQQFPDLHSELNLSSLELGDSALYFCASSVGGSSYEQYFGPGTRLTVT.

The V and J genes are TRBV13 and TRBJ2-1; 9 bases agree with TRBD2. Germline CDR1 and CDR2: PRHDT and FYEKMQ (reference sequence). The length of the CDR3 is 16 residues. V gave up 5 bases and J gave up 3 bases; unmatched junction bases: 8. CDR3 coding DNA: TGTGCCAGCAGCGGAGAGACTAGCGGCCACTACAATGAGCAGTTCTTC. Protein sequence: CASSGETSGHYNEQFF.

The genes are TRBV5-1 and TRBJ2-3; TRBD2 agrees at 9 bases. The CDR3 runs 17 residues. Germline trimming cut 0 bases from V and 0 bases from J; bases unmatched to any gene: 5. The germline gives CDR1 SGHRS, CDR2 YFSETQ. As DNA, the CDR3 is TGCGCCAGCAGCTTGGCATTAGCGGGGGCCAGCACAGATACGCAGTATTTT. Translating it yields CASSLALAGASTDTQYF.

About this clone: The same CDR3 also results from other DNA sequences found in this sample. The J gene is TRBJ1-5, the V gene TRBV15; 7 positions agree with TRBD1. Trimming at V came to 1 base and at J to 2 bases, leaving 11 bases not matched to a gene. Per the germline V gene, CDR1 is LNHNV and CDR2 is YYDKDF (reference sequence). This CDR3 has 18 residues. CDR3 region: CATSRANRGSIGNQPQHF. For the CDR3, the DNA is TGTGCCACCAGCAGAGCAAACAGGGGATCCATAGGCAATCAGCCCCAGCATTTT.

This clone turned up a few times. This chain connects TRBV7-3 to TRBJ2-2; TRBD2 aligns across 11 bases. Looked up from germline, CDR1 is SGHTA and CDR2 is FQGTGA. The CDR3 is made up of 15 amino acids. Trimming cost V 6 bases and J 5 bases; bases outside gene matches: 5. The CDR3: CASRTGLAATGELFF. The CDR3 bases are TGTGCCAGCAGGACGGGACTAGCGGCGACCGGGGAGCTGTTTTTT.

The V call is TRBV6-5, the J call TRBJ2-7; D call uncertain. This CDR3 region has 15 residues. V lost 6 bases, J lost 2 bases, and 17 bases lay in between. The germline V gene has CDR1 MNHEY and CDR2 SVGAGI. In DNA form, the CDR3 reads TGTGCCAGCAGCCCCCTTGTCAGTTCCCCCTACGAGCAGTACTTC. Protein product: CASSPLVSSPYEQYF.

The table lists this clone with a count of one. The chain is built from TRBV6-5 and TRBJ2-5, with D hard to call. Germline loops: CDR1 MNHEY, CDR2 SVGAGI. This CDR3 has 12 amino acids. Between the trimmed V and J ends, which lost 0 bases and 9 bases, there was a span of 8 bases. The CDR3 protein is CASSYSSRPQYF. CDR3 DNA sequence: TGTGCCAGCAGTTACTCATCGCGCCCCCAGTACTTC.

The V call is TRBV15, the J call TRBJ1-6; no reliable D call. Germline assignment: CDR1 LNHNV and CDR2 YYDKDF (reference sequence). V was pared by 0 bases and J by 7 bases, with 10 bases between. The CDR3 covers 15 residues. CDR3: CATSRDLTANSPLHF. The CDR3 DNA sequence: TGTGCCACCAGCAGAGATCTTACTGCAAATTCACCCCTCCACTTT.

This rearrangement joins TRBV12-5 to TRBJ2-7, with D possibly being TRBD1 (6 bases). The V end lost 2 bases, the J end lost 3 bases, and 14 bases lay between the germline ends. The CDR3 is made up of 15 amino acids. Germline loops: CDR1 LGHNT, CDR2 FRNRAP. For the CDR3, the DNA is TGTGCTAGTGGTTTGACGACTGACAGGCGCTACGAGCAGTACTTC. Translating gives CASGLTTDRRYEQYF. The whole variable domain, filled in from reference TRBV12-5 and TRBJ2-7, reads DARVTQTPRHKVTEMGQEVTMRCQPILGHNTVFWYRQTMMQGLELLAYFRNRAPLDDSGMPKDRFSAEMPDATLATLKIQPSEPRDSAVYFCASGLTTDRRYEQYFGPGTRLTVT.

In its sample, this clone was seen a few times. The chain is built from TRBV6-5 and TRBJ1-3; 9 nucleotides agree with TRBD1. The CDR3 sequence is 14 residues long. The germline CDR1 and CDR2 sequences are MNHEY and SVGAGI. V was clipped by 4 bases and J by 2 bases; unmatched bases: 0. CDR3 region: CASSWTGAGNTIYF. The CDR3 nucleotides are TGTGCCAGCAGTTGGACAGGGGCTGGAAACACCATATATTTT.

The chain carries TRBV7-3 and TRBJ2-1; 7 nucleotides agree with TRBD1. The CDR3 is made up of 15 amino acids. Germline-derived CDR1 and CDR2 are SGHTA and FQGTGA. Trimming at V came to 5 bases and at J to 1 base, leaving 5 bases not matched to a gene. CDR3 residues: CASSPQTGSYNEQFF. Written as DNA, the CDR3 is TGTGCCAGCAGCCCCCAGACAGGGTCCTACAATGAGCAGTTCTTC. Filled out from reference TRBV7-3 and TRBJ2-1, the complete variable domain reads GAGVSQTPSNKVTEKGKYVELRCDPISGHTALYWYRQSLGQGPEFLIYFQGTGAADDSGLPNDRFFAVRPEGSVSTLKIQRTERGDSAVYLCASSPQTGSYNEQFFGPGTRLTVL.

The chain combines TRBV5-4 with TRBJ2-7; D is possibly TRBD2 (5 bases). Germline lookup yields CDR1 SGHNT and CDR2 YYREEE (reference sequence). The ends were cut back, 1 base at V and 7 bases at J, with 6 bases in the middle. This CDR3 has 11 amino acids. The CDR3 reads CASSLSGEQYF. Written as DNA, the CDR3 is TGTGCCAGCAGCTTGAGCGGAGAGCAGTACTTC.

The chain joins TRBV10-2 to TRBJ1-5; 9 bases are shared with TRBD1. This CDR3 has 15 amino acids. Germline-derived CDR1 and CDR2 are WSHSY and SAAADI. Trimming cost V 4 bases and J 7 bases; bases outside gene matches: 8. CDR3 nucleotide sequence: TGCGCCAGCAGTGCAGGACAGGGGAGTCGACAGCCCCAGCATTTT. Amino acid sequence: CASSAGQGSRQPQHF.

This chain uses TRBV27 with TRBJ2-5; TRBD1 matches at 7 bases. CDR1 and CDR2 from the germline V gene are MNHEY and SMNVEV (reference sequence). V was clipped by 5 bases and J by 5 bases; unmatched bases: 11. There are 15 residues in the CDR3. The CDR3 coding sequence is TGTGCCAGCAGTCCCCGGACAGGCGTGAGGGAGACCCAGTACTTC. Its translation: CASSPRTGVRETQYF.

This clone was seen only a few times. J is TRBJ2-7 and V is TRBV5-1; D gene uncertain. Trimming stripped 6 bases from V and 3 bases from J, with 34 bases between. Germline V CDR1 and CDR2: SGHRS, YFSETQ. CDR3 length: 20 residues. The CDR3 region is CASTMGPHNTKAHHVYEQYF. DNA of the CDR3: TGCGCCAGCACCATGGGCCCGCATAATACCAAGGCCCACCACGTCTACGAGCAGTACTTC.

This clone is a singleton in its sample. The chain joins TRBV5-1 to TRBJ2-2; D perhaps matches TRBD2 (5 bases). Trimming took 4 bases from V and 4 from J, leaving 17 bases between them. The CDR3 has 16 amino acids. In germline, CDR1 is SGHRS, CDR2 YFSETQ. This CDR3 reads CASSHSGPISTGELFF. In DNA form, the CDR3 reads TGCGCCAGCAGCCACAGCGGACCAATCTCCACCGGGGAGCTGTTTTTT.

The V gene is TRBV11-2, the J gene TRBJ2-1, with D perhaps TRBD2 (5 bases). The CDR3 has 19 amino acids. The germline V gene encodes CDR1 SGHAT and CDR2 FQNNGV. Trimming removed 3 bases at V and 0 bases at J, with 21 bases between. In DNA form, the CDR3 reads TGTGCCAGCAGCTTTGATTCTAGCTCGGGTGTTAGCTCCTACAATGAGCAGTTCTTC. It encodes CASSFDSSSGVSSYNEQFF. The entire variable domain, with the rest obtained from reference TRBV11-2 and TRBJ2-1, is as follows: EAGVAQSPRYKIIEKRQSVAFWCNPISGHATLYWYQQILGQGPKLLIQFQNNGVVDDSQLPKDRFSAERLKGVDSTLKIQPAKLEDSAVYLCASSFDSSSGVSSYNEQFFGPGTRLTVL.

This clone was counted a few times. A read error may produce the germline difference seen at one junction end. The chain uses TRBV7-7 and TRBJ1-6; the match to TRBD1 covers 9 bases. Looked up from germline, CDR1 is SSHAT and CDR2 is FNYEAQ (reference sequence). CDR3 length: 19 amino acids. The CDR3 loop is CASSARRNRGRLRDSPLHF. The CDR3 DNA reads as TGTGCTAGCAGCGCGCGTAGAAACAGGGGGCGCCTGAGGGATTCACCCCTCCACTTT.

The sample holds one count of this clone. V and J are TRBV7-2 and TRBJ1-5; D remains unclear. CDR3 length: 12 amino acids. Trimming took off 5 bases at V and 4 bases at J, with 6 bases between the two ends. Germline assignment: CDR1 SGHTA and CDR2 FQGNSA. CDR3 bases: TGTGCCAGCAGCCCCCGGAATCAGCCCCAGCATTTT. This gives the protein CASSPRNQPQHF.

The chain has TRBV30 and TRBJ2-2; tentative D call: TRBD2 (5 bases). Looked up from germline, CDR1 is GTSNPN and CDR2 is SVGIG (reference sequence). The CDR3 consists of 13 residues. V dropped 0 bases and J dropped 6 bases, with 8 bases sitting between them. The CDR3 sequence is CAWSVSGAGELFF. DNA for the CDR3: TGTGCCTGGAGTGTGTCCGGGGCCGGGGAGCTGTTTTTT.

This chain links TRBV29-1 with TRBJ2-3, with D unclear. The length of the CDR3 is 13 residues. Germline lookup yields CDR1 SQVTM and CDR2 ANQGSEA. Deletions cut 5 bases from V and 4 bases from J, with 13 bases between. This chain's CDR3 is CSVRLMAADTQYF. CDR3 in DNA: TGCAGCGTTCGTCTGATGGCGGCAGATACGCAGTATTTT.

This clone was seen only a few times. The chain links TRBV7-9 to TRBJ1-2, with D unclear. Germline CDR1 is SEHNR and CDR2 is FQNEAQ (reference sequence). The CDR3 is 14 amino acids. Trimming left V 2 bases short and J 2 bases short, with 9 bases between. The CDR3: CASSLLGANYGYTF. The CDR3 coding sequence is TGTGCCAGCAGCTTATTGGGCGCCAACTATGGCTACACCTTC.